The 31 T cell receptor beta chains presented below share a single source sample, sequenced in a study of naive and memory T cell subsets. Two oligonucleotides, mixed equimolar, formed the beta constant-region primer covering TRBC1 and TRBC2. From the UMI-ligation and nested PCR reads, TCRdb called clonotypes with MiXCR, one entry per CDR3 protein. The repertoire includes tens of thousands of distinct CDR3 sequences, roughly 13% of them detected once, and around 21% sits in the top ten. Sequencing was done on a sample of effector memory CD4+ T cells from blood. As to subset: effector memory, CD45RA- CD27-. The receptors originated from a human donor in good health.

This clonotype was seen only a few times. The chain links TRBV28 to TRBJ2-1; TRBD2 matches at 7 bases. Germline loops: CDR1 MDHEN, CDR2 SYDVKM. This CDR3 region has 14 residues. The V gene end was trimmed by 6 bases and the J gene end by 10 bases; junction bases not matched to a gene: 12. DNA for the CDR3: TGTGCCAGCAGGGGACTATCTTCCGCAATCGAGCAGTTCTTC. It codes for CASRGLSSAIEQFF. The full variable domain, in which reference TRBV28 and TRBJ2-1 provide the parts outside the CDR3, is DVKVTQSSRYLVKRTGEKVFLECVQDMDHENMFWYRQDPGLGLRLIYFSYDVKMKEKGDIPEGYSVSREKKERFSLILESASTNQTSMYLCASRGLSSAIEQFFGPGTRLTVL.

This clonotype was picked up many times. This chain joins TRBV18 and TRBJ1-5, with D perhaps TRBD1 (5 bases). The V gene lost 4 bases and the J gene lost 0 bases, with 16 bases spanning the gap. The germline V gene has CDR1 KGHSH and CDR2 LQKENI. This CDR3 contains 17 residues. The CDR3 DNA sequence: TGTGCCAGCTCACAGGGGTGGCGAGGGAATAGCAATCAGCCCCAGCATTTT. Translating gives CASSQGWRGNSNQPQHF.

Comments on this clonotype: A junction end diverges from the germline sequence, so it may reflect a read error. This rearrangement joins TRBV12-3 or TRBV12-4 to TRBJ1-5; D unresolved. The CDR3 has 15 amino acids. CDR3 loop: CASSFGRNSNQTQHF. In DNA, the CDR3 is TGTGCCAGCAGTTTCGGGCGTAATAGCAATCAGACCCAGCATTTT.

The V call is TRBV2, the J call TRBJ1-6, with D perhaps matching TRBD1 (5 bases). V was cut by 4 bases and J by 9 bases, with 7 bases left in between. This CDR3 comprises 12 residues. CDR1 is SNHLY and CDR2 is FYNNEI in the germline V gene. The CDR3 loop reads CASSGDGSPLHF. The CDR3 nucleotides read TGTGCCAGCAGTGGGGACGGTTCACCCCTCCACTTT.

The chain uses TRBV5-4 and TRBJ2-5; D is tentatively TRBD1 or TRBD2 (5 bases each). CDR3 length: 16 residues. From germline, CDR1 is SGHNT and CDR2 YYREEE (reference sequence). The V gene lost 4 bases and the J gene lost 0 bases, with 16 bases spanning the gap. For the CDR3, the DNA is TGTGCCAGCAGCCGGGGCAGCGGAGCCTACCAAGAGACCCAGTACTTC. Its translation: CASSRGSGAYQETQYF.

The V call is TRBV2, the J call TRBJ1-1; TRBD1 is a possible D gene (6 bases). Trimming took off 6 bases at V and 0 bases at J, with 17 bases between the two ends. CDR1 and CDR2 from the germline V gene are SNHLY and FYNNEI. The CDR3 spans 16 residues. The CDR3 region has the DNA TGTGCCAGCAGGAGGGGGGCAGGGTCCATGAACACTGAAGCTTTCTTT. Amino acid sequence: CASRRGAGSMNTEAFF.

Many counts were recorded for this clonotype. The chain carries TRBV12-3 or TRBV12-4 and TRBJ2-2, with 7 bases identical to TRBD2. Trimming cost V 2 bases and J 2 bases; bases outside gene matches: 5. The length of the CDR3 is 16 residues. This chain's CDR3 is CASSLSPAGNTGELFF. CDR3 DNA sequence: TGTGCCAGCAGTTTAAGCCCAGCGGGAAACACCGGGGAGCTGTTTTTT.

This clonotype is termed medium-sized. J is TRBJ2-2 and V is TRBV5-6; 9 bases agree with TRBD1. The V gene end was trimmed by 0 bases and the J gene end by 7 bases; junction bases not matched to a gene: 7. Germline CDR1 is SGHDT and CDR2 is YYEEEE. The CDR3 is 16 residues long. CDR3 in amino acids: CASSLVQGAPSGELFF. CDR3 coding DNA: TGTGCCAGCAGCTTGGTACAGGGGGCGCCTAGCGGGGAGCTGTTTTTT.

This CDR3 is CASDRTDNYGYTF. The CDR3 region has the DNA TGTGCCAGCGACCGGACAGACAACTATGGCTACACCTTC. The chain combines TRBV6-1 with TRBJ1-2, with D tentatively TRBD1 (6 bases). Deletions cut 8 bases from V and 2 bases from J, with 12 bases between. The CDR3 runs to 13 residues. Germline CDR1 and CDR2: MNHNS and SASEGT.

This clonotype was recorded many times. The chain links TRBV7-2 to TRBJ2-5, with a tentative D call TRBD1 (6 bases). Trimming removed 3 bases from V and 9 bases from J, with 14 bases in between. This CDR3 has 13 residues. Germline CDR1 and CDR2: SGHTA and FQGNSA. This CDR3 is CASSFNSGEAQYF. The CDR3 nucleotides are TGTGCCAGCAGCTTTAATTCAGGGGAAGCCCAGTACTTC.

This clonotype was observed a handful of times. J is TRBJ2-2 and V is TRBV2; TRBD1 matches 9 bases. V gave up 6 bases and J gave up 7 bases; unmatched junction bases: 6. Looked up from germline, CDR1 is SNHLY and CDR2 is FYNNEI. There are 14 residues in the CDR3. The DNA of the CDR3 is TGTGCCAGCAGGACGGACAGGGGAAACGGGGAGCTGTTTTTT. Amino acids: CASRTDRGNGELFF.

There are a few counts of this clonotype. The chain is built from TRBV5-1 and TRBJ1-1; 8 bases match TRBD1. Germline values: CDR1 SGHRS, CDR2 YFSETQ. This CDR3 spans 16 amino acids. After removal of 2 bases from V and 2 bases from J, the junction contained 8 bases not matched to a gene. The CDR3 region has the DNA TGCGCCAGCAGCTTTACTGCAGGGGGCTCAAACACTGAAGCTTTCTTT. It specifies CASSFTAGGSNTEAFF.

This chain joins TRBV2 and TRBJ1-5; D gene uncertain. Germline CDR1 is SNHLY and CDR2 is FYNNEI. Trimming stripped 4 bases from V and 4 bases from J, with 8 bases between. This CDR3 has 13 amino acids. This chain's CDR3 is CASSVGENQPQHF. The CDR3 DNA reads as TGTGCCAGCAGTGTCGGAGAGAATCAGCCCCAGCATTTT.

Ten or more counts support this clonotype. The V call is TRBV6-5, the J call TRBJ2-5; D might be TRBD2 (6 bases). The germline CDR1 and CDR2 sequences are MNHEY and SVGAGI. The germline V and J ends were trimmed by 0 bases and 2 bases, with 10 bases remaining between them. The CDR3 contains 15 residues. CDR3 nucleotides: TGTGCCAGCAGTTACTCGGGTAGCGGACAAGAGACCCAGTACTTC. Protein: CASSYSGSGQETQYF.

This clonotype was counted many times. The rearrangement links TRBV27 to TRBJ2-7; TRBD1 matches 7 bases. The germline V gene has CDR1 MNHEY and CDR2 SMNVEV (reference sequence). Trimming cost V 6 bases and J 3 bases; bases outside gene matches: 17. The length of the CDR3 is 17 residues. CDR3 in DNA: TGTGCCAGCAGCCTATGGTCCGGACACAGGGGCGGCTACGAGCAGTACTTC. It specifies CASSLWSGHRGGYEQYF.

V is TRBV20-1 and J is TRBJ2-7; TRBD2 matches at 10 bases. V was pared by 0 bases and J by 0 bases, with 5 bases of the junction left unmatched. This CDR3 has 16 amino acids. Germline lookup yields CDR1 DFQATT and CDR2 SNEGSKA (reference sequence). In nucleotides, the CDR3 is TGCAGTGCTAGAGATATACTAGCGGGGAGCTCCTACGAGCAGTACTTC. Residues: CSARDILAGSSYEQYF.

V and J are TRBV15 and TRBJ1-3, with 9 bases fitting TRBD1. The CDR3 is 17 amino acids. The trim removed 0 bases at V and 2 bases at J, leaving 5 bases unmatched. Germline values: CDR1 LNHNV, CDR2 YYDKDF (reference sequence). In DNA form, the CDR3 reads TGTGCCACCAGCAGAGAACGGACAGGGGTGACTGGAAACACCATATATTTT. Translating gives CATSRERTGVTGNTIYF.

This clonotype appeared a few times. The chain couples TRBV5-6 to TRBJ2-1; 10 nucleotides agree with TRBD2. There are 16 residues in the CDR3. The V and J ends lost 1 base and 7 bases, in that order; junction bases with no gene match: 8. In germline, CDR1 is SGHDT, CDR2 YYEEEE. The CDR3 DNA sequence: TGTGCCAGCAGCTTGAGGAGGACTAGCGGTCGGAATGAGCAGTTCTTC. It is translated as CASSLRRTSGRNEQFF. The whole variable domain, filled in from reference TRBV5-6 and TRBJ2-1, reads DAGVTQSPTHLIKTRGQQVTLRCSPKSGHDTVSWYQQALGQGPQFIFQYYEEEERQRGNFPDRFSGHQFPNYSSELNVNALLLGDSALYLCASSLRRTSGRNEQFFGPGTRLTVL.

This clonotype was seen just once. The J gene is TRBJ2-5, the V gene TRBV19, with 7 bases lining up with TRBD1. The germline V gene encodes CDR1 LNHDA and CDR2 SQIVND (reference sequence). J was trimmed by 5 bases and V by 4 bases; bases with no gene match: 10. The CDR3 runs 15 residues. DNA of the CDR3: TGTGCCAGTAGTACTTTGGCAGGGGGATGGGAGACCCAGTACTTC. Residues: CASSTLAGGWETQYF.

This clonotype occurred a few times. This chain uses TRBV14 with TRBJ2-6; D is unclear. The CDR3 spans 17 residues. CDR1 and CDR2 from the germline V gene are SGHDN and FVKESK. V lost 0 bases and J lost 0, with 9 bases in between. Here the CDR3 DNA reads TGTGCCAGCAGCCAAGATTTCGGCCGCTCTGGGGCCAACGTCCTGACTTTC. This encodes CASSQDFGRSGANVLTF.

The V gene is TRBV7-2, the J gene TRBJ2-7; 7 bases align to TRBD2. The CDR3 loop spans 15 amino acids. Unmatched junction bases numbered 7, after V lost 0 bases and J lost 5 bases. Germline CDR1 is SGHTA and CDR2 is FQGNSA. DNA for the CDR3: TGTGCCAGCAGCTTAGCGGGCGGGAGTCTCAACGAGCAGTACTTC. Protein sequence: CASSLAGGSLNEQYF. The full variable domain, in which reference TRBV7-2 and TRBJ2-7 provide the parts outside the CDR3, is GAGVSQSPSNKVTEKGKDVELRCDPISGHTALYWYRQSLGQGLEFLIYFQGNSAPDKSGLPSDRFSAERTGGSVSTLTIQRTQQEDSAVYLCASSLAGGSLNEQYFGPGTRLTVT.

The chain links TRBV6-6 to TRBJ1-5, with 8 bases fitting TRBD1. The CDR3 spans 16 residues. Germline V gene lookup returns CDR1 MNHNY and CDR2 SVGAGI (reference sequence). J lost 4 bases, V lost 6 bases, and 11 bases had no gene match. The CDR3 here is CASRTSGTGQNQPQHF. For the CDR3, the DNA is TGTGCCAGCAGGACCTCCGGGACAGGCCAAAATCAGCCCCAGCATTTT.

CDR3 region: CASSRGGSETEAFF. The CDR3 coding sequence is TGTGCCAGCAGCCGAGGGGGCTCTGAAACTGAAGCTTTCTTT. The J gene is TRBJ1-1, the V gene TRBV7-2, with TRBD1 identical over 7 bases. This CDR3 spans 14 amino acids. J lost 5 bases, V lost 5 bases, and 8 bases had no gene match. Germline CDR1 is SGHTA and CDR2 is FQGNSA.

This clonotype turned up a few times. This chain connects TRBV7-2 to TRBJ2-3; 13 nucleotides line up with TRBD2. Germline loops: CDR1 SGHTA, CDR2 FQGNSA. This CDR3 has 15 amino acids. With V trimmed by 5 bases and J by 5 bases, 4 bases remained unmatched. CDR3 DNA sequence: TGTGCCAGCAGCCGACTAGCGGGAGGTGGAGATACGCAGTATTTT. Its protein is CASSRLAGGGDTQYF.

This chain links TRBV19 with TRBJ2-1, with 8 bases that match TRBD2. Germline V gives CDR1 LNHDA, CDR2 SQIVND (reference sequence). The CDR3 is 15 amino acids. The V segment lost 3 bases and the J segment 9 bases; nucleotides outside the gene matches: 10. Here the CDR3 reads CASSISSGGRGEQFF. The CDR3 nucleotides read TGTGCCAGTAGTATTTCGAGCGGGGGACGAGGTGAGCAGTTCTTC. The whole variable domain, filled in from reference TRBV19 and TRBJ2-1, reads DGGITQSPKYLFRKEGQNVTLSCEQNLNHDAMYWYRQDPGQGLRLIYYSQIVNDFQKGDIAEGYSVSREKKESFPLTVTSAQKNPTAFYLCASSISSGGRGEQFFGPGTRLTVL.

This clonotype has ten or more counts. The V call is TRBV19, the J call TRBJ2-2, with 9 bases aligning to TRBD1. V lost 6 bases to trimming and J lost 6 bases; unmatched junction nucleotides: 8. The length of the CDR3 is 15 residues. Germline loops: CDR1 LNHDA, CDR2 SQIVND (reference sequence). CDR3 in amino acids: CASRPGQGSAGELFF. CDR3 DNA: TGTGCCAGTAGACCGGGACAGGGTTCGGCCGGGGAGCTGTTTTTT.

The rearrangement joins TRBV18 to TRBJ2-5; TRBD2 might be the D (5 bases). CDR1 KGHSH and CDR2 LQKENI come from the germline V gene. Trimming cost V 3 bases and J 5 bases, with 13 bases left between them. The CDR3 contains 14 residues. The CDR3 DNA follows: TGTGCCAGCTCACCGACGGACTCTGGGGAGACCCAGTACTTC. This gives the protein CASSPTDSGETQYF.

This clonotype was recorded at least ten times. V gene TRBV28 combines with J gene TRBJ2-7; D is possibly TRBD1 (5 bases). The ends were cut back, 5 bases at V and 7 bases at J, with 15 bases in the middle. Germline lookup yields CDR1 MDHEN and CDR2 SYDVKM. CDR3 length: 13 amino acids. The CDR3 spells CASSLPRGQEQYF. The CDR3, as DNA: TGTGCCAGCAGTCTTCCAAGGGGTCAAGAGCAGTACTTC.

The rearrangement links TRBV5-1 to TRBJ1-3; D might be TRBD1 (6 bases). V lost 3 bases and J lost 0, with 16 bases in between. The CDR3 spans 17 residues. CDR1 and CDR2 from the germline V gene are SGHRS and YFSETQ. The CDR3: CASSSGQRWSSGNTIYF. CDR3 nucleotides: TGCGCCAGCAGCTCCGGACAGCGCTGGTCCTCTGGAAACACCATATATTTT.

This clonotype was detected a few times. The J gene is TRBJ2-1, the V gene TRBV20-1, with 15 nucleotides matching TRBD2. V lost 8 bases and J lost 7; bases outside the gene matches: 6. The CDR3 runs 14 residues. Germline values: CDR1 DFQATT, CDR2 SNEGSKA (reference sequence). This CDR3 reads CSTIGTSGRNEQFF. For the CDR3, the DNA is TGCAGTACCATTGGGACTAGCGGGAGGAATGAGCAGTTCTTC.

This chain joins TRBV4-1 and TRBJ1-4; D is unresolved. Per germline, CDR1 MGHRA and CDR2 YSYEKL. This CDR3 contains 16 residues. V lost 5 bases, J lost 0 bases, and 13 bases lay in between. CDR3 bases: TGCGCCAGCAGCACTAGTATCCTTGCAACTAATGAAAAACTGTTTTTT. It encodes CASSTSILATNEKLFF.